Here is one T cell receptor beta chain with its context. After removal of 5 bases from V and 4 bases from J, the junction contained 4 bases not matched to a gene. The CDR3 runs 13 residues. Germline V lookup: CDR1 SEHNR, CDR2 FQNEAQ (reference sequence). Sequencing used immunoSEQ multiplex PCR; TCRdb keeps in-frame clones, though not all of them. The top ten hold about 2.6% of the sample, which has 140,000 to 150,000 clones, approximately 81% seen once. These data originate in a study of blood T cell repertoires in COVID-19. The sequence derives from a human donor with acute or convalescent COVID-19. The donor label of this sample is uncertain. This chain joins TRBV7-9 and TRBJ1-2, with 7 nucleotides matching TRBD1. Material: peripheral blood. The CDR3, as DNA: TGTGCCAGCAGCCCAAGACAGGGCTATGGCTACACCTTC. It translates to CASSPRQGYGYTF.